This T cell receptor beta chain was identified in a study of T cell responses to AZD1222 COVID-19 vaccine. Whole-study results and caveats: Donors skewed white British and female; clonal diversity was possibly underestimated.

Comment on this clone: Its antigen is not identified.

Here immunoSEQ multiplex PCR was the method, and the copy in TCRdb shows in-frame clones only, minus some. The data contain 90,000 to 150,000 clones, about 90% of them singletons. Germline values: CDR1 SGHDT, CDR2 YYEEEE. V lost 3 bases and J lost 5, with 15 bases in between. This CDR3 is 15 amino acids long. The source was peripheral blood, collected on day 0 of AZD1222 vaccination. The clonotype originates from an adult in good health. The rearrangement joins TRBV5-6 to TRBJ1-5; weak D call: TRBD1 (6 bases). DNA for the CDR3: TGTGCCAGCAGCTCGCCGACAGGAGGTTATCAGCCCCAGCATTTT. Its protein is CASSSPTGGYQPQHF.